A single sample is the source of the 8 T cell receptor beta chains below, sequenced in a study of T cells in Graves' hyperthyroidism and ophthalmopathy. TCR beta CDR3 regions were amplified from RNA. An initial round of RT-PCR targeting the TCR CDR3 relied on the HTBI primer set. TCRdb recomputed calls from the multiplex PCR reads with MiXCR, one row per CDR3 protein. Among 400,000 to 500,000 distinct CDR3 sequences listed, roughly 14% were seen once. The specimen sequenced was blood. These receptors were collected from a woman aged 18-29 years with Graves' hyperthyroidism.

This clonotype has a handful of counts. V gene TRBV20-1 combines with J gene TRBJ2-1, with 12 bases fitting TRBD2. The germline V gene encodes CDR1 DFQATT and CDR2 SNEGSKA (reference sequence). The CDR3 has 15 residues. Trimming removed 3 bases from V and 4 bases from J; junction bases left unmatched: 4. CDR3 coding DNA: TGCAGTGCTAGTTCCCTAGCGGGAGGGTACAATGAGCAGTTCTTC. Its protein is CSASSLAGGYNEQFF.

This clonotype has a count of ten or more. This chain uses TRBV6-1 with TRBJ2-6; tentative D call: TRBD1 (6 bases). CDR3 length equals 17 residues. V gave up 7 bases and J gave up 0 bases, with 16 bases separating them. The V gene's germline CDR1 is MNHNS and CDR2 SASEGT. DNA of the CDR3: TGTGCCAGCACTGGATTGACAGGCGTCTCTGGGGCCAACGTCCTGACTTTC. Translating it yields CASTGLTGVSGANVLTF.

This clonotype was picked up many times. J is TRBJ1-4 and V is TRBV3-1; D might be TRBD1 (6 bases). CDR3 length equals 14 residues. Trimming took off 4 bases at V and 1 base at J, with 7 bases between the two ends. Germline V gene data show CDR1 as LGHDT and CDR2 as YNNKEL (reference sequence). The CDR3 loop reads CASSLQGTNEKLFF. The CDR3 DNA sequence: TGTGCCAGCAGCCTACAGGGAACTAATGAAAAACTGTTTTTT. The entire variable domain, with the rest obtained from reference TRBV3-1 and TRBJ1-4, is as follows: DTAVSQTPKYLVTQMGNDKSIKCEQNLGHDTMYWYKQDSKKFLKIMFSYNNKELIINETVPNRFSPKSPDKAHLNLHINSLELGDSAVYFCASSLQGTNEKLFFGSGTQLSVL.

This clonotype showed up just a few times. The J gene is TRBJ1-3, the V gene TRBV7-3; D is undetermined. This CDR3 region has 15 residues. In germline, CDR1 is SGHTA, CDR2 FQGTGA. The V end was cut by 2 bases, the J end by 4 bases, with 12 bases between. This chain's CDR3 is CASSLEGARGNTIYF. CDR3 nucleotide sequence: TGTGCCAGCAGCTTAGAGGGAGCGCGGGGAAACACCATATATTTT.

About this clonotype itself: This may stem from a read error, because a much larger clone lies one nucleotide away. The chain joins TRBV20-1 to TRBJ2-5, with 8 positions matching TRBD2. The J call may be mistaken, given a closer DNA end match to TRBJ2-1. The CDR3 sequence is 15 residues long. Germline-derived CDR1 and CDR2 are DFQATT and SNEGSKA (reference sequence). CDR3 sequence (DNA): TGCAGTGCTAGAGGGCGGGAGGTTGGTCAAGAGACCCAGTTCTTC. It is translated as CSARGREVGQETQFF.

This clonotype was observed a handful of times. V usage is TRBV9 and J usage is TRBJ2-7; 7 nucleotides align to TRBD1. V shed 4 bases, J shed 0 bases, and the junction held 4 bases outside the gene matches. The CDR3 has 14 residues. Looked up from germline, CDR1 is SGDLS and CDR2 is YYNGEE. The CDR3, as DNA: TGTGCCAGCAGCCAGGGACAGAGCTCCTACGAGCAGTACTTC. Its translation: CASSQGQSSYEQYF.

This clonotype was recorded many times. The chain recombines TRBV6-1 with TRBJ2-7; D unresolved. V was shortened by 10 bases and J by 5 bases, with 18 bases between the two germline ends. This CDR3 is built from 13 residues. Germline V gene data show CDR1 as MNHNS and CDR2 as SASEGT. The CDR3 nucleotides are TGTGCCACAACCAGGACGGTCGGCGACGAGCAGTACTTC. Amino acids: CATTRTVGDEQYF.

As for this clonotype: This could be a read error, since a much larger clone is one nucleotide away. It is likely a read error, because the conserved phenylalanine at the end of the CDR3 is missing. DNA of the CDR3: TGTGCCAGCAGCATGGTGGCCGGGGAGCTGTTTTCT. It specifies CASSMVAGELFS. V gene TRBV5-5 combines with J gene TRBJ2-2, with D uncertain. In germline, CDR1 is SGHKS, CDR2 YYEKEE (reference sequence). V was trimmed by 4 bases and J by 6 bases, leaving 7 bases between them. The CDR3 is 12 residues long.